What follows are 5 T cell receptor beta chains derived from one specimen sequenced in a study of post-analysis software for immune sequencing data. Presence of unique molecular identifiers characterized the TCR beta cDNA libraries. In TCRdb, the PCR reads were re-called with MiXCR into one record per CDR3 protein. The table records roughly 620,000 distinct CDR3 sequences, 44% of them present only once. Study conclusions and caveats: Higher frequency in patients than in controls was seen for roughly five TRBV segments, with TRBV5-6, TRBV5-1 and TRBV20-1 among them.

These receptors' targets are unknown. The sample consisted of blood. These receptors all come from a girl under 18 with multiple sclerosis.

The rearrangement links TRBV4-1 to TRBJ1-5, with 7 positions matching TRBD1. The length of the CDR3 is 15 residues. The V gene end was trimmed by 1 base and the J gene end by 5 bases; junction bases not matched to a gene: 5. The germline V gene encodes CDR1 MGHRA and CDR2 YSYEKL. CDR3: CASSQVMQGDQPQHF. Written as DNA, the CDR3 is TGCGCCAGCAGCCAAGTTATGCAGGGGGATCAGCCCCAGCATTTT.

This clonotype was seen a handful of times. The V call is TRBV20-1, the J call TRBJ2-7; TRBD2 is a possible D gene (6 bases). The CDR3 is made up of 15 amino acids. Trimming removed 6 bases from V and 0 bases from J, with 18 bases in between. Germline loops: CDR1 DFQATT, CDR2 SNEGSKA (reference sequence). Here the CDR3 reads CSAAYGGVASYEQYF. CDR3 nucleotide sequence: TGCAGTGCGGCCTATGGAGGGGTCGCCTCCTACGAGCAGTACTTC.

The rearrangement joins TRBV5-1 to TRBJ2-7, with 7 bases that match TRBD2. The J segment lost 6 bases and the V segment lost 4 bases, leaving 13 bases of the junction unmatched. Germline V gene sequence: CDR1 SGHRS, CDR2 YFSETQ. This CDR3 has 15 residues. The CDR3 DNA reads TGCGCCAGCAGCGCAGGGAGGGACCCAAACTTCGAGCAGTACTTC. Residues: CASSAGRDPNFEQYF.

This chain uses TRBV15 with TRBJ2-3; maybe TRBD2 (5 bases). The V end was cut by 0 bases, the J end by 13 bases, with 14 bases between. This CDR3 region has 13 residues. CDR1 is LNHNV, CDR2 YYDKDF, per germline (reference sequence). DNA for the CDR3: TGTGCCACCAGCAGAGATCTAGCTTCGGTCAAGTATTTT. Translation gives CATSRDLASVKYF.

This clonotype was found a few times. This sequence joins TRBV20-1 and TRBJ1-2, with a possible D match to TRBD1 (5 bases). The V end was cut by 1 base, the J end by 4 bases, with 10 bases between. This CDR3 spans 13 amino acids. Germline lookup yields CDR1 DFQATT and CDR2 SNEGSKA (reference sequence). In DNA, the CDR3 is TGCAGTGCTAGAGTGCAGGGCCTCTATGGCTACACCTTC. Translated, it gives CSARVQGLYGYTF.